The rows below give T cell receptor beta chains drawn from one sample of a study of cytomegalovirus exposure and HLA in healthy donors. The data were produced by immunoSEQ multiplex PCR, yet TCRdb's version contains in-frame clones alone and is incomplete. The data show about 160,000 clones, over 80% seen once. Specimen: PBMCs. These receptors all come from a girl aged 5 to 17 in good health and CMV-seropositive. Both conserved end residues are part of each CDR3. D genes are given only for firm matches. Size is omitted from some rows. Given values are once, few, many or a class for expanded clones.

j_call | d_call | clone_size | v_call | cdr3_aa | cdr3_nt
TRBJ2-2 | TRBD2 | NA | TRBV25-1 | CASSELAGGLKLFF | TGTGCCAGCAGTGAACTAGCGGGGGGTCTTAAGCTGTTTTTT
TRBJ2-3 | NA | NA | TRBV11-2 | CASSGSGADTQYF | TGTGCCAGCAGCGGATCAGGGGCAGATACGCAGTATTTT
TRBJ2-7 | TRBD2 | NA | TRBV6-6 | CASSHVLAATYEQYF | TGTGCCAGCAGTCACGTGCTAGCGGCCACCTACGAGCAGTACTTC
TRBJ1-3 | NA | few | TRBV7-2 | CASSPLQGRSGNTIYF | TGTGCCAGCAGCCCCCTCCAGGGGAGATCTGGAAACACCATATATTTT
TRBJ2-7 | NA | NA | TRBV30 | CAWRQSYEQYF | TGTGCCTGGAGACAGAGCTACGAGCAGTACTTC
TRBJ2-3 | TRBD2 | NA | TRBV27 | CATKRGEDSHRLAMNTQYF | TGTGCCACCAAGCGAGGAGAGGACTCCCACCGACTAGCCATGAATACGCAGTATTTT
TRBJ1-1 | TRBD1 | NA | TRBV5-5 | CASSVTGEGEAFF | TGTGCCAGCAGCGTGACAGGGGAAGGTGAAGCTTTCTTT
TRBJ1-3 | NA | NA | TRBV4-3 | CASSQDLVQGSGNTIYF | TGCGCCAGCAGCCAAGATCTTGTGCAGGGCTCAGGAAACACCATATATTTT
TRBJ2-7 | TRBD1 | NA | TRBV4-3 | CASSQRTGGGEQYF | TGCGCCAGCAGCCAGAGGACAGGGGGTGGCGAGCAGTACTTC
TRBJ2-1 | TRBD2 | NA | TRBV7-3 | CASSPGGLAGWDEQFF | TGTGCCAGCAGCCCAGGAGGTCTAGCGGGGTGGGATGAGCAGTTCTTC
TRBJ2-2 | TRBD1 | NA | TRBV5-1 | CASRRRQGTTGELFF | TGCGCCAGCAGACGTCGACAGGGAACGACCGGGGAGCTGTTTTTT
TRBJ2-1 | TRBD2 | NA | TRBV5-1 | CASSLGQIGEIAGESNEQFF | TGCGCCAGCAGCTTAGGACAGATCGGAGAAATAGCGGGGGAATCCAATGAGCAGTTCTTC
TRBJ1-1 | NA | NA | TRBV30 | CAWTQGQFEAFF | TGTGCCTGGACCCAAGGACAGTTTGAAGCTTTCTTT
TRBJ2-1 | TRBD2 | NA | TRBV28 | CASSKREGRNEQFF | TGTGCCAGCAGTAAGCGGGAGGGGCGCAATGAGCAGTTCTTC
TRBJ2-7 | TRBD2 | NA | TRBV6-5 | CASSRRAGGTYEQYF | TGTGCCAGCAGCCGCAGAGCGGGGGGGACCTACGAGCAGTACTTC
TRBJ2-2 | NA | NA | TRBV6-6 | CASSYSTSNTGELFF | TGTGCCAGCAGTTACTCGACTTCGAACACCGGGGAGCTGTTTTTT
TRBJ1-2 | NA | NA | TRBV15 | CATRAGAAYGYTF | TGTGCCACCAGGGCGGGGGCGGCCTATGGCTACACCTTC
TRBJ2-3 | NA | few | TRBV5-1 | CASSPLSTDTQYF | TGCGCCAGCAGTCCCCTGAGCACAGATACGCAGTATTTT
TRBJ2-7 | TRBD1 | NA | TRBV7-9 | CASSPADRHEQYF | TGTGCCAGCAGCCCCGCGGACAGGCACGAGCAGTACTTC
TRBJ1-1 | TRBD1 | NA | TRBV19 | CASSIQGQGARNTEAFF | TGTGCCAGTAGTATACAGGGACAGGGGGCGCGGAACACTGAAGCTTTCTTT
TRBJ1-4 | TRBD1 | NA | TRBV2 | CASSVDRGEKLFF | TGTGCCAGCAGTGTTGACAGGGGAGAAAAACTGTTTTTT
TRBJ2-7 | NA | once | TRBV28 | CASSLWGGTRIPLGEQYF | TGTGCCAGCAGTTTATGGGGAGGGACAAGAATACCATTAGGGGAGCAGTACTTC
TRBJ1-1 | TRBD1 | NA | TRBV9 | CASSGLQGVEDTEAFF | TGTGCCAGCAGCGGATTACAGGGGGTTGAAGATACTGAAGCTTTCTTT
TRBJ1-2 | TRBD1 | NA | TRBV4-3 | CASSQGHSGTALYGYTF | TGCGCCAGCAGCCAAGGCCACAGTGGGACAGCCCTCTATGGCTACACCTTC
TRBJ2-7 | NA | NA | TRBV28 | CASSSGQSYEQYF | TGTGCCAGCAGTTCCGGACAGTCCTACGAGCAGTACTTC
TRBJ2-7 | NA | NA | TRBV7-3 | CASSTKGGQLYEQYF | TGTGCCAGCAGCACGAAAGGGGGACAACTCTACGAGCAGTACTTC
TRBJ1-5 | NA | NA | TRBV27 | CASEPPDGGGEPQHF | TGTGCCAGCGAGCCACCGGACGGGGGAGGAGAGCCCCAGCATTTT
TRBJ1-1 | NA | NA | TRBV5-1 | CASSQRPPRTEAFF | TGCGCCAGCAGCCAACGCCCCCCGCGAACTGAAGCTTTCTTT
TRBJ2-7 | TRBD2 | once | TRBV7-2 | CAGSVSGRAYEQYF | TGTGCGGGTTCTGTTAGCGGGAGGGCTTACGAGCAGTACTTC
TRBJ1-5 | TRBD1 | few | TRBV18 | CASSAGGGGNQPQHF | TGTGCCAGCTCAGCAGGGGGCGGAGGCAATCAGCCCCAGCATTTT
TRBJ2-5 | TRBD1 | NA | TRBV4-1 | CASSQEGQGAGGETQYF | TGCGCCAGCAGCCAAGAGGGACAGGGGGCGGGTGGGGAGACCCAGTACTTC
TRBJ2-1 | TRBD2 | NA | TRBV9 | CASSVFVTSVNEQFF | TGTGCCAGCAGCGTATTCGTGACTAGCGTCAATGAGCAGTTCTTC
TRBJ2-2 | NA | NA | TRBV19 | CASSMGLGTGELFF | TGTGCCAGTAGTATGGGTCTAGGCACCGGGGAGCTGTTTTTT
TRBJ1-5 | NA | NA | TRBV5-3 | CARSLEDSLTYQPQHF | TGTGCCAGAAGCTTGGAAGACAGCCTAACGTATCAGCCCCAGCATTTT
TRBJ2-5 | TRBD2 | NA | TRBV10-3 | CAISELAGEETQYF | TGTGCCATCAGTGAACTAGCGGGAGAAGAGACCCAGTACTTC
TRBJ2-1 | TRBD1 | NA | TRBV5-8 | CASSGQGAGNEQFF | TGTGCCAGCAGCGGACAGGGGGCAGGCAATGAGCAGTTCTTC
TRBJ2-5 | NA | NA | TRBV5-1 | CASSLYRGGGETQYF | TGCGCCAGCAGCTTGTATCGTGGGGGCGGGGAGACCCAGTACTTC
TRBJ2-2 | NA | NA | TRBV7-2 | CASSLAAGTGELFF | TGTGCCAGCAGCTTAGCAGCCGGGACCGGGGAGCTGTTTTTT
TRBJ1-5 | TRBD1 | NA | TRBV28 | CASSYPRGWNQPQHF | TGTGCCAGCAGTTATCCCAGGGGGTGGAATCAGCCCCAGCATTTT
TRBJ2-7 | TRBD1 | few | TRBV27 | CASSQGASYEQYF | TGTGCCAGCAGCCAGGGGGCCTCCTACGAGCAGTACTTC
TRBJ1-4 | NA | NA | TRBV6-1 | CASSEMAGENEKLFF | TGTGCCAGCAGTGAAATGGCAGGGGAAAATGAAAAACTGTTTTTT
TRBJ2-5 | NA | NA | TRBV7-6 | CASSSTADQETQYF | TGTGCCAGCAGCAGCACAGCCGACCAGGAGACCCAGTACTTC